The rows below give T cell receptor beta chains drawn from one sample of a study of Graves' ophthalmopathy and Graves' hyperthyroidism. TCRdb fed the multiplex PCR reads into MiXCR, producing one record per CDR3 protein. The profile shows under 350,000 distinct CDR3 sequences, roughly 16% of them singletons. The sequenced sample consisted of peripheral blood. The receptors derive from an adult man with Graves' ophthalmopathy. Both conserved end residues are part of each CDR3. The D gene is left open where the match is weak. A clone size is listed for some rows: how often the clone was seen (once, few, many), or a class if it is expanded.

TRBV11-2	TRBJ2-5	TRBD2	.	18	TGTGCCAGCAGCGTCGGAGGAGCGGGGGGACGGAGCCAAGAGACCCAGTACTTC	CASSVGGAGGRSQETQYF
TRBV11-2	TRBJ2-7	TRBD1	many	16	TGTGCCAGCAGCAGAAACCCGGGACAGACAGATTACGAGCAGTACTTC	CASSRNPGQTDYEQYF
TRBV6-1	TRBJ2-7	.	.	15	TGTGCCAGCAGTGTCCAGGCGGGGAGGACCTACGAGCAGTACTTC	CASSVQAGRTYEQYF
TRBV6-5	TRBJ2-7	TRBD1	many	15	TGTGCCAGCGGGCTAGTACGGGACAGGGGGCTCGAGCAGTACTTC	CASGLVRDRGLEQYF
TRBV24-1	TRBJ2-1	.	many	12	TGTGCCACCAGTGACCCGGGCGGGAAGCAGTTCTTC	CATSDPGGKQFF
TRBV20-1	TRBJ1-5	.	many	13	TGCAGTGCCCAGTCAGGCCCCAATCAGCCCCAGCATTTT	CSAQSGPNQPQHF
TRBV4-1	TRBJ1-5	.	many	15	TGCGCCAGCAGCCAAGATAAAGGCCGCAATCAGCCCCAGCATTTT	CASSQDKGRNQPQHF
TRBV9	TRBJ1-2	TRBD1	.	15	TGTGCCAGCAGCGCCCGGGACAGGGTGGGCTATGGCTACACCTTC	CASSARDRVGYGYTF
TRBV28	TRBJ2-7	.	.	15	TGTGCCAGCAGTTCGACTAATTCCGAATTCTACGAGCAGTACTTC	CASSSTNSEFYEQYF
TRBV28	TRBJ1-1	.	.	15	TGTGCCAGCAGTTTATTTGAGGGGTTGAACACTGAAGCTTTCTTT	CASSLFEGLNTEAFF
TRBV29-1	TRBJ1-2	TRBD1	many	13	TGCAGCGTTGAAGGCGGGACAGGGGGAGGCTACACCTTC	CSVEGGTGGGYTF
TRBV28	TRBJ1-5	.	many	17	TGTGCCAGCAGTACGTTATCGATCGCGGCGACCAATCAGCCCCAGCATTTT	CASSTLSIAATNQPQHF
TRBV29-1	TRBJ1-5	.	many	13	TGCAGCGTTGGGCGCGGTAGCAATCAGCCCCAGCATTTT	CSVGRGSNQPQHF
TRBV4-1	TRBJ2-7	TRBD1	many	16	TGCGCCAGCAGCCACTCAACAGGGGGCGATACCTACGAGCAGTACTTC	CASSHSTGGDTYEQYF
TRBV6-4	TRBJ1-1	.	.	13	TGTGCCAGCAGTGCGAGGGCGAACACTGAAGCTTTCTTT	CASSARANTEAFF
TRBV12-5	TRBJ2-5	TRBD1	many	15	TGTGCTAGTGGTCTATCCGGGACAGTTGTCGAGACCCAGTACTTC	CASGLSGTVVETQYF
TRBV24-1	TRBJ1-1	.	many	14	TGTGCCACCAGTGATTCCCCCAGGAGCACTGAAGCTTTCTTT	CATSDSPRSTEAFF
TRBV5-1	TRBJ1-1	.	many	12	TGCGCCAGCAGCCTAGGGACGGATGAAGCTTTCTTT	CASSLGTDEAFF
TRBV13	TRBJ1-5	TRBD1	many	20	TGTGCCAGCAGCGTTAATACCGGACAGGGGCACTTTTATAGCAATCAGCCCCAGCATTTT	CASSVNTGQGHFYSNQPQHF
TRBV5-1	TRBJ1-1	.	.	13	TGCGCCAGAAGCTTGTTCACGAACACTGAAGATTTCTTT	CARSLFTNTEDFF
TRBV6-1	TRBJ2-7	TRBD1	few	13	TGTGCCAGCAAGGGGACAGGGGTGTACGAGCAGTACTTC	CASKGTGVYEQYF
TRBV10-3	TRBJ2-7	.	many	14	TGTGCCATCAGTGATGGGACGGTCACGTACGAGCGGTACTTC	CAISDGTVTYERYF
TRBV5-1	TRBJ2-6	.	many	17	TGCGCCAGCATACTTCTGGTTCTGGGCTCTGGGGCCAACGTCCTGACTTTC	CASILLVLGSGANVLTF
TRBV6-1	TRBJ2-7	.	many	13	TGTGCCAGCAGGGCCGGGACAACCTACGAGCAGTACTTC	CASRAGTTYEQYF
TRBV30	TRBJ1-2	TRBD1	many	16	TGTGCCTGGAGTGTTCGTCGTGGGCAGGGGGCGTATGGCTACACCTTC	CAWSVRRGQGAYGYTF
TRBV2	TRBJ2-5	.	many	10	TGTGCCAGCAAGGAAGAGACCCAGTACTTC	CASKEETQYF
TRBV18	TRBJ2-5	.	many	14	TGTGCCAGCTCACCACCGACGGTGCCAGAGACCCAGTACTTC	CASSPPTVPETQYF
TRBV9	TRBJ2-7	.	many	14	TGTGCCAGCAGCGTAAGCCTGAGGCAGGACGAGCAGTACTTC	CASSVSLRQDEQYF
TRBV7-2	TRBJ2-6	.	many	16	TGTGCCAGCAGCTTATCGCCGGGGGCGAAGGCCAACGTCCTGACTTTC	CASSLSPGAKANVLTF
TRBV28	TRBJ2-4	.	many	12	TGTGCCAGCTGCAGACAGAAAAACATTCAGTACTTC	CASCRQKNIQYF
TRBV6-1	TRBJ2-7	TRBD1	.	13	TGTGCCAGCAGAGGGACAGGGCTCTCCGAGCAGTACTTC	CASRGTGLSEQYF
TRBV28	TRBJ2-7	TRBD1	many	13	TGTGCCACCCAGGGGGCAACGGACTACGAGCAGTACTTC	CATQGATDYEQYF
TRBV6-5	TRBJ1-2	TRBD1	many	14	TGTGCCAGCAGTTGGGACAGGGAACTTTCTGGCTACACCTTC	CASSWDRELSGYTF
TRBV19	TRBJ1-2	.	.	15	TGTGCCAGTAGTATCCAACAGGGACCTAACTATGGCTACACCTTC	CASSIQQGPNYGYTF
TRBV20-1	TRBJ2-7	TRBD2	once	13	TGCAGTGCTAGGTCTAGCGGGGGTTACGAGCAGTACTTC	CSARSSGGYEQYF
TRBV15	TRBJ2-7	.	many	13	TGTGCCACCAGAGAGAGTTTTCTCTACGAGCAGTACTTC	CATRESFLYEQYF
TRBV6-1	TRBJ2-7	.	many	15	TGTGCCAGCAGCCGCGGAGGGCAGGGGGCCTACGAGCAGTACTTC	CASSRGGQGAYEQYF
TRBV10-2	TRBJ2-2	TRBD1	many	13	TGCGCCAGCACCTTCACAGGGGCCGGGGAGCTGTTTTTT	CASTFTGAGELFF
TRBV6-5	TRBJ2-7	.	many	15	TGTGCCAGCAGTTACTCGGGAGGGGGCGGGGACGAGCAGTACTTC	CASSYSGGGGDEQYF